Here is one T cell receptor (beta chain) with its context. The record originates from a study of cytomegalovirus exposure and HLA in healthy donors. The PCR used 60 Vbeta and 13 Jbeta primers. Method: immunoSEQ multiplex PCR; TCRdb's copy keeps in-frame clones and lacks some. The table shows 100,000 to 150,000 clones, with roughly 78% occurring only once. From germline, CDR1 is MNHNS and CDR2 SASEGT. Trimming removed 5 bases from V and 6 bases from J; junction bases left unmatched: 7. CDR3 length equals 14 residues. This receptor was taken from a man aged 40-50 years in good health and CMV-seronegative. The sequenced material came from PBMCs. The rearrangement joins TRBV6-1 to TRBJ2-1, with 7 bases matching TRBD1. The CDR3: CASSSGQLPNEQFF. Written as DNA, the CDR3 is TGTGCCAGCAGTTCGGGACAGCTACCCAATGAGCAGTTCTTC.